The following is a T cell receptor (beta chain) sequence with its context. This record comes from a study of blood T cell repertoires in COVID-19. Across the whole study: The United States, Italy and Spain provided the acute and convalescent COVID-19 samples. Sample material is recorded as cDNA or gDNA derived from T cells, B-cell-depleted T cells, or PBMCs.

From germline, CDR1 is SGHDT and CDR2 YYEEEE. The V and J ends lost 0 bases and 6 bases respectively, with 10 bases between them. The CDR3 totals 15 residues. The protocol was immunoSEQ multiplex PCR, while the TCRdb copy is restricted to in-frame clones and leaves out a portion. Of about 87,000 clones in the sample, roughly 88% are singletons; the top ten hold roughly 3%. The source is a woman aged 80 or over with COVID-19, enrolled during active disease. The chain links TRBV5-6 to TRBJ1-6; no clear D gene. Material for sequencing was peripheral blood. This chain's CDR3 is CASSLVGRINSPLHF. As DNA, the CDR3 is TGTGCCAGCAGCTTGGTGGGGAGGATTAATTCACCCCTCCACTTT.